A selection of T cell receptor beta chains follows, all from one sample in a study of T cell changes during pregnancy in multiple sclerosis. Data came from immunoSEQ multiplex PCR; TCRdb stores just in-frame clones and leaves some out. The sample records 50,000 to 60,000 clones, 80% to 95% being singletons. The starting material was CD4+ T cells from peripheral blood mononuclear cells, obtained after pregnancy. The receptor set was obtained from a female donor in good health, enrolled as a control in a pregnancy study. The CDR3 runs from the conserved cysteine through the conserved F or W. D genes are given only for firm matches. A clone size is listed for some rows: how often the clone was seen (once, few, many), or a class if it is expanded.

14	NA	TRBV15	NA	TRBJ1-1	CATSSGITNTEAFF	TGTGCCACCAGCAGTGGCATAACGAACACTGAAGCTTTCTTT
15	NA	TRBV6-1	TRBD1	TRBJ2-2	CASSDPTGHTGELFF	TGTGCCAGCAGTGACCCGACAGGGCACACCGGGGAGCTGTTTTTT
15	NA	TRBV4-3	TRBD1	TRBJ1-2	CASSQRTGGNYGYTF	TGCGCCAGCAGCCAGAGGACAGGGGGGAACTATGGCTACACCTTC
14	NA	TRBV18	NA	TRBJ1-2	CASSPTGMTYGYTF	TGTGCCAGCTCTCCGACAGGAATGACCTATGGCTACACCTTC
12	NA	TRBV4-2	NA	TRBJ2-1	CASSQEGTFQFF	TGTGCCAGCAGCCAAGAGGGGACATTTCAGTTCTTC
13	NA	TRBV28	NA	TRBJ1-4	CASSSILNEKLFF	TGTGCCAGCAGTTCGATCCTAAATGAAAAACTGTTTTTT
14	NA	TRBV7-2	TRBD2	TRBJ2-5	CASSFSGGVETQYF	TGTGCCAGCAGCTTTTCGGGGGGGGTTGAGACCCAGTACTTC
15	NA	TRBV6-1	NA	TRBJ1-3	CASSVGVNSGNTIYF	TGTGCCAGCAGTGTCGGGGTTAACTCTGGAAACACCATATATTTT
14	NA	TRBV7-3	NA	TRBJ1-1	CASSLGRADSEAFF	TGTGCCAGCAGCTTAGGCAGGGCCGACAGTGAAGCTTTCTTT
14	NA	TRBV5-5	NA	TRBJ1-1	CASSLSVGSTEAFF	TGTGCCAGCAGCTTGTCGGTGGGGAGCACTGAAGCTTTCTTT
13	NA	TRBV7-2	NA	TRBJ2-3	CASSLGRGDTQYF	TGTGCCAGCAGCTTGGGGAGGGGGGATACGCAGTATTTT
15	NA	TRBV7-9	NA	TRBJ1-1	CASSLRQGGNTEAFF	TGTGCCAGCAGCTTACGCCAGGGTGGGAACACTGAAGCTTTCTTT
15	NA	TRBV7-2	NA	TRBJ1-4	CASSLTQATNEKLFF	TGTGCCAGCAGCTTAACGCAGGCCACTAATGAAAAACTGTTTTTT
12	NA	TRBV18	TRBD1	TRBJ1-1	CASSPDRVEAFF	TGTGCCAGCTCACCCGACAGGGTAGAAGCTTTCTTT
14	NA	TRBV7-6	NA	TRBJ1-1	CASSLAPGNTEAFF	TGTGCCAGCAGCTTAGCGCCGGGGAACACTGAAGCTTTCTTT
15	NA	TRBV5-6	TRBD1	TRBJ1-5	CASSSLDRENQPQHF	TGTGCCAGCAGCTCGCTCGACAGGGAGAATCAGCCCCAGCATTTT
15	NA	TRBV14	NA	TRBJ2-5	CASSLQFIPGETQYF	TGTGCCAGCAGCCTACAATTCATTCCGGGGGAGACCCAGTACTTC
14	NA	TRBV5-1	NA	TRBJ1-4	CASRSTGKNEKLFF	TGCGCCAGCAGGTCCACAGGGAAAAATGAAAAACTGTTTTTT
13	NA	TRBV27	TRBD1	TRBJ1-1	CASSWTGDTEAFF	TGTGCCAGCAGTTGGACAGGGGACACTGAAGCTTTCTTT
13	NA	TRBV10-3	TRBD1	TRBJ2-3	CAITGTGTDTQYF	TGTGCCATCACGGGGACAGGCACAGATACGCAGTATTTT
14	NA	TRBV11-2	NA	TRBJ1-2	CASSSMRRFYGYTF	TGTGCCAGCAGCAGCATGAGGAGGTTCTATGGCTACACCTTC
15	NA	TRBV2	TRBD1	TRBJ1-2	CASTPGQGGNYGYTF	TGTGCCAGCACCCCAGGACAGGGAGGCAACTATGGCTACACCTTC
13	NA	TRBV13	NA	TRBJ1-2	CASSQSSGDGYTF	TGTGCCAGCAGCCAATCCTCAGGGGACGGCTACACCTTC
15	NA	TRBV5-1	NA	TRBJ2-3	CASKWGGASTDTQYF	TGCGCCAGCAAGTGGGGGGGGGCCAGCACAGATACGCAGTATTTT
16	NA	TRBV4-2	NA	TRBJ1-1	CASSQLSGGMNTEAFF	TGTGCCAGCAGCCAGCTTTCCGGGGGAATGAACACTGAAGCTTTCTTT
15	NA	TRBV10-3	TRBD2	TRBJ2-5	CAVQRRGGPQETQYF	TGTGCCGTCCAAAGGCGGGGGGGGCCCCAAGAGACCCAGTACTTC
17	NA	TRBV7-6	TRBD1	TRBJ2-3	CASSSKTGGRSTDTQYF	TGTGCCAGCAGCTCCAAAACAGGGGGCAGGAGCACAGATACGCAGTATTTT
15	NA	TRBV10-1	TRBD1	TRBJ1-1	CASSRQGITNTEAFF	TGCGCCAGCAGTAGACAGGGAATAACGAACACTGAAGCTTTCTTT
16	NA	TRBV5-4	TRBD2	TRBJ2-3	CASSLISGGPTDTQYF	TGTGCCAGCAGCTTGATTTCGGGGGGGCCCACAGATACGCAGTATTTT
15	NA	TRBV11-2	NA	TRBJ1-6	CASSSIQGMDSPLHF	TGTGCCAGCAGTTCTATACAGGGCATGGATTCACCCCTCCACTTT
15	NA	TRBV28	TRBD2	TRBJ2-1	CASSSGGARDNEQFF	TGTGCCAGCAGCAGCGGGGGGGCCAGAGACAATGAGCAGTTCTTC
15	NA	TRBV30	TRBD1	TRBJ2-7	CAWSPGQGRFSEQYF	TGTGCCTGGAGTCCCGGACAGGGAAGGTTTAGCGAGCAGTACTTC
14	once	TRBV11-2	NA	TRBJ1-2	CASSLNTGKSGYTF	TGTGCCAGCAGCTTGAATACAGGAAAGTCGGGCTACACCTTC
15	NA	TRBV15	TRBD1	TRBJ2-1	CATSRRDRGRDEQFF	TGTGCCACCAGCAGAAGGGACAGGGGGCGGGATGAGCAGTTCTTC
13	few	TRBV6-5	TRBD1	TRBJ1-6	CASRGQGRAPLHF	TGTGCCAGCAGGGGACAGGGTCGGGCACCCCTCCACTTT
17	NA	TRBV27	NA	TRBJ2-4	CASSPVGGALAKNIQYF	TGTGCCAGCAGCCCAGTAGGGGGGGCCCTAGCCAAAAACATTCAGTACTTC
14	NA	TRBV28	TRBD1	TRBJ1-2	CASSSPQGINGYTF	TGTGCCAGCAGTTCACCACAGGGGATTAATGGCTACACCTTC
16	NA	TRBV30	NA	TRBJ1-6	CAWSLRGRGHNSPLHF	TGTGCCTGGAGTCTCCGGGGCAGGGGCCATAATTCACCCCTCCACTTT
15	NA	TRBV18	TRBD1	TRBJ1-1	CASSQGTEVNTEAFF	TGTGCCAGCTCACAGGGGACAGAAGTGAACACTGAAGCTTTCTTT
14	NA	TRBV2	NA	TRBJ1-2	CASSLLQGRDGYTF	TGTGCCAGCAGTCTCTTACAGGGTAGGGATGGCTACACCTTC